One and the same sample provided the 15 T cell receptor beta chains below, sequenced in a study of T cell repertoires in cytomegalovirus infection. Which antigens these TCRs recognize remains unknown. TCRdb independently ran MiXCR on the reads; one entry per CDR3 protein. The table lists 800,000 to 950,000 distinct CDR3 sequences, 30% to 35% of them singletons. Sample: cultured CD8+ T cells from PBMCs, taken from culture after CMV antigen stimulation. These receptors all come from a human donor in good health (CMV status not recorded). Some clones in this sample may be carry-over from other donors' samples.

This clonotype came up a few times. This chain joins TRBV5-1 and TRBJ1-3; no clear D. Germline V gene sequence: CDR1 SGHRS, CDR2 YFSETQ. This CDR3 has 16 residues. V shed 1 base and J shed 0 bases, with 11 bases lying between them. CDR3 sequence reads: CASSLRSVDSGNTIYF. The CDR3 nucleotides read TGCGCCAGCAGCTTGAGGTCCGTCGACTCTGGAAACACCATATATTTT.

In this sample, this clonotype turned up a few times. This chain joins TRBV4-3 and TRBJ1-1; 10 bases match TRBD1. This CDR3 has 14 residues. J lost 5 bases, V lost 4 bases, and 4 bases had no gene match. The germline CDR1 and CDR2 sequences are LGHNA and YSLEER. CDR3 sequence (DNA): TGCGCCAGCAGCCGGACAGGGGGTTTGACTGAAGCTTTCTTT. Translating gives CASSRTGGLTEAFF.

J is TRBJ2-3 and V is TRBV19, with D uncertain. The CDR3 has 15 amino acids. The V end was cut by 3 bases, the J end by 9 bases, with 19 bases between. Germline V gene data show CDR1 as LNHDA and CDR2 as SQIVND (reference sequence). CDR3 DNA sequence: TGTGCCAGTAGTATTGGTCTAGAGCGTTCAGTGACGCAGTATTTT. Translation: CASSIGLERSVTQYF.

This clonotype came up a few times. Here the CDR3 DNA reads TGTGCCAGCAGTTTAAGGCTGGGAGGGGCCTACAATGAGCAGTTCTTC. Its translation: CASSLRLGGAYNEQFF. The rearrangement links TRBV27 to TRBJ2-1, with 7 bases aligning to TRBD2. Germline trimming cut 2 bases from V and 2 bases from J; bases unmatched to any gene: 6. The CDR3 extends over 16 amino acids. The germline gives CDR1 MNHEY, CDR2 SMNVEV (reference sequence).

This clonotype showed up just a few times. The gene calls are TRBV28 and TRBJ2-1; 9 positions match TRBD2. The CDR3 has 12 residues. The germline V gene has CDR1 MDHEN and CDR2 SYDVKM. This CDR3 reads CVSGTSNNEQFF. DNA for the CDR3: TGTGTCAGTGGGACTAGCAACAATGAGCAGTTCTTC.

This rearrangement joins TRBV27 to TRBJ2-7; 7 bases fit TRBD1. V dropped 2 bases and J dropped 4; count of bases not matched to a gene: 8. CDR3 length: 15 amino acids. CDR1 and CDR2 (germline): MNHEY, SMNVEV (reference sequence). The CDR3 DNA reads TGTGCCAGCAGTTTAAGCAGGACAGGTCCATACGAGCAGTACTTC. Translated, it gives CASSLSRTGPYEQYF.

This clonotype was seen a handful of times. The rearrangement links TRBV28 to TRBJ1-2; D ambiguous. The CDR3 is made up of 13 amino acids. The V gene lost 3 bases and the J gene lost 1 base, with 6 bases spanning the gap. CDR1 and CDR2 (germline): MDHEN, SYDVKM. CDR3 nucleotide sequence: TGTGCCAGCAGTTTTCCGGATAACTATGGCTACACCTTC. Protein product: CASSFPDNYGYTF.

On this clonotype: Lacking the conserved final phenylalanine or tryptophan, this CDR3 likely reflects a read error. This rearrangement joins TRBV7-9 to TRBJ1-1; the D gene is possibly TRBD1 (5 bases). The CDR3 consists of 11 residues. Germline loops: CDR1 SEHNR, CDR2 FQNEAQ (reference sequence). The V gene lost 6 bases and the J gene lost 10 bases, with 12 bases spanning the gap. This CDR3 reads CASSAEQGAFL. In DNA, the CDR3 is TGTGCCAGCAGTGCGGAGCAGGGAGCTTTCCTT.

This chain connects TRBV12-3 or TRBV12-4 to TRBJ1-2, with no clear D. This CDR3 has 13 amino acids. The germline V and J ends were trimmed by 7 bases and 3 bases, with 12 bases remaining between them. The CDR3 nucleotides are TGTGCCAGCACACCGGGGAGTGACTATGGCTACACCTTC. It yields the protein CASTPGSDYGYTF.

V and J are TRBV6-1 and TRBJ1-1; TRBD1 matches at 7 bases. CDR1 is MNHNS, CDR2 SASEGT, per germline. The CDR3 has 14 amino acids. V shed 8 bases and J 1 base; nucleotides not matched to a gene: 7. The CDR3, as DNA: TGTGCCAGCGGGGGGACAGAAGCGAACACTGAAGCTTTCTTT. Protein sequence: CASGGTEANTEAFF.

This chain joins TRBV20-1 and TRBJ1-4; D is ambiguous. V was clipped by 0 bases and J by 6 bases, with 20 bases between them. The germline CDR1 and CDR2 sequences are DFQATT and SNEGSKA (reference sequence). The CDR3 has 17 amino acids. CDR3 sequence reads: CSAREEKRPRPDEKLFF. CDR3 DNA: TGCAGTGCTAGAGAGGAAAAGCGGCCGCGACCGGATGAAAAACTGTTTTTT.

The CDR3 here is CATSRNRAPVPQHF. The CDR3 nucleotides are TGTGCCACCAGCAGGAACCGGGCCCCGGTCCCCCAGCATTTT. The rearrangement joins TRBV15 to TRBJ1-5; D remains ambiguous. V was pared by 3 bases and J by 10 bases, with 16 bases between. Germline-derived CDR1 and CDR2 are LNHNV and YYDKDF (reference sequence). The CDR3 sequence is 14 residues long.

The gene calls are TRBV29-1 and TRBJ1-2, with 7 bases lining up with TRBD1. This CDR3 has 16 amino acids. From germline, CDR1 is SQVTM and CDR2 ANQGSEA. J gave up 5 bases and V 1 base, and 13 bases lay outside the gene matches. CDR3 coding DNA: TGCAGCGTTGAAGTGGAACGCCCAGGGGGTAGTTATGGCTACACCTTC. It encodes CSVEVERPGGSYGYTF.

CDR3 region: CASWTGDTDTQYF. CDR3 sequence (DNA): TGTGCCAGCTGGACAGGGGACACAGATACGCAGTATTTT. The chain uses TRBV27 and TRBJ2-3; 9 positions match TRBD1. V dropped 8 bases and J dropped 2; count of bases not matched to a gene: 2. Germline CDR1 and CDR2: MNHEY and SMNVEV (reference sequence). The length of the CDR3 is 13 residues.

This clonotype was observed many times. The CDR3 loop reads CASRDYEQYF. The CDR3 region has the DNA TGTGCCAGCAGGGACTACGAGCAGTACTTC. The chain has TRBV6-2 or TRBV6-3 and TRBJ2-7; unclear D gene. Germline CDR1 is MNHEY and CDR2 is SVGEGT. The CDR3 spans 10 residues. The ends were cut back, 6 bases at V and 3 bases at J, with 3 bases in the middle.